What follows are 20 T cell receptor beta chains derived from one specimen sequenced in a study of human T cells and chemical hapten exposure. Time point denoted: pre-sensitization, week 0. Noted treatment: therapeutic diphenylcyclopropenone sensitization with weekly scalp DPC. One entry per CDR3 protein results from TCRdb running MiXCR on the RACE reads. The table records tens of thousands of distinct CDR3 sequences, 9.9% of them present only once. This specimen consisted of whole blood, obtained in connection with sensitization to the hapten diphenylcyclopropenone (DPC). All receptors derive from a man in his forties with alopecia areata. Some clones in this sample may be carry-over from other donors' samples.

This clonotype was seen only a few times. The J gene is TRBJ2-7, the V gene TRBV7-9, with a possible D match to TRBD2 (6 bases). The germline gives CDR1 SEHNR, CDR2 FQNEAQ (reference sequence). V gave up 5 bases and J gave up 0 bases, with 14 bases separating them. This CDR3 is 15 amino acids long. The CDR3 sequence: CASSVAGRPSYEQYF. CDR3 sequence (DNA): TGTGCCAGCAGCGTTGCGGGGAGACCCTCCTACGAGCAGTACTTC.

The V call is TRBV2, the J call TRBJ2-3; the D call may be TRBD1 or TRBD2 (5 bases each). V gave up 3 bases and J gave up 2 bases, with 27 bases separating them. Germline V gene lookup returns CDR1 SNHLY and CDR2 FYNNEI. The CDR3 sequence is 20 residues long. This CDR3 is CASSDWTSGTGQGDTDTQYF. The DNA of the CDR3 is TGTGCCAGCAGTGACTGGACCTCCGGGACGGGGCAGGGCGACACAGATACGCAGTATTTT.

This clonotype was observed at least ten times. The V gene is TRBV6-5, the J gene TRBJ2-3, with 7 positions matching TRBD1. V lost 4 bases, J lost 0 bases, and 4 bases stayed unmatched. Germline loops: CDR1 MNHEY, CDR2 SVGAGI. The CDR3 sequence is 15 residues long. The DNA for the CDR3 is TGTGCCAGCAGTTCTAGGACAGGCAGCACAGATACGCAGTATTTT. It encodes CASSSRTGSTDTQYF.

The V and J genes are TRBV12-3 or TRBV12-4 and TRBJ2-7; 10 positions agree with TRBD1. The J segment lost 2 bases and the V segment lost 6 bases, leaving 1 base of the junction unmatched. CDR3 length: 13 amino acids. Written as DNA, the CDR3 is TGTGCCAGCAGGGACAGGGGGGCCTACGAGCAGTACTTC. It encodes CASRDRGAYEQYF.

The DNA for the CDR3 is TGCGCCAGCAGTTCCGGGAGCAATGAGCAGTTCTTC. This sequence encodes CASSSGSNEQFF. The V and J genes are TRBV10-2 and TRBJ2-1; the D gene is possibly TRBD2 (6 bases). V was shortened by 5 bases and J by 6 bases, with 8 bases between the two germline ends. The germline V gene encodes CDR1 WSHSY and CDR2 SAAADI. This CDR3 comprises 12 residues.

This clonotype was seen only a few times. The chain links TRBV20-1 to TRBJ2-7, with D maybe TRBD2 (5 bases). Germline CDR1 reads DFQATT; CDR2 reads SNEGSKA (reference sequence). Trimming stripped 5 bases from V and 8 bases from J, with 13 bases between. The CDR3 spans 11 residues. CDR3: CSARPDGKQYF. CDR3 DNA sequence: TGCAGTGCTCGCCCGGACGGGAAGCAGTACTTC.

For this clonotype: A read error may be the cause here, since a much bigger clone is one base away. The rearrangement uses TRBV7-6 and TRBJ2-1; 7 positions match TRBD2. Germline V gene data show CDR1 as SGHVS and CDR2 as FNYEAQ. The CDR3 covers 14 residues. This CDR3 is CASTLSSSGNEQFF. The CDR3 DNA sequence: TGTGCCAGCACCTTAAGTTCTAGCGGAAATGAGCAGTTCTTC.

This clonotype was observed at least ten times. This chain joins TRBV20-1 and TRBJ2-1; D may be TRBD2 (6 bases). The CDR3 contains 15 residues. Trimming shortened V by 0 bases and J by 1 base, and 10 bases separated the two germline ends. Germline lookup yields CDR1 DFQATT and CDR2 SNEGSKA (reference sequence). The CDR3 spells CSARDWGESYNEQFF. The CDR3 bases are TGCAGTGCTAGAGATTGGGGGGAGTCCTACAATGAGCAGTTCTTC.

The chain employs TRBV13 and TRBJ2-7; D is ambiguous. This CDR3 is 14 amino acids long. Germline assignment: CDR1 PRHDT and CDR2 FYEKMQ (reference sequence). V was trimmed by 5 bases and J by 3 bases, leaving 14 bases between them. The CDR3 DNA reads TGTGCCAGCAGCCCAAGCTGGCAGAACTACGAGCAGTACTTC. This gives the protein CASSPSWQNYEQYF.

The CDR3: CASSWGDSYEQYF. The CDR3 DNA sequence: TGTGCCAGCAGCTGGGGAGACAGCTACGAGCAGTACTTC. This chain connects TRBV5-5 to TRBJ2-7; TRBD1 or TRBD2 may be the D gene (5 bases each). Germline-derived CDR1 and CDR2 are SGHKS and YYEKEE (reference sequence). V lost 3 bases and J 3 bases, leaving 10 bases between the germline ends. The CDR3 has 13 amino acids.

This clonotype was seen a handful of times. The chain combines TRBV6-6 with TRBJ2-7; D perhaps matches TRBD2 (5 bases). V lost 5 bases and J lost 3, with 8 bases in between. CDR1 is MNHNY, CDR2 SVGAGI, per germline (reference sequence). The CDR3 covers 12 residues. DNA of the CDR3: TGTGCCAGCAGTGTAGAGGGCTACGAGCAGTACTTC. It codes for CASSVEGYEQYF.

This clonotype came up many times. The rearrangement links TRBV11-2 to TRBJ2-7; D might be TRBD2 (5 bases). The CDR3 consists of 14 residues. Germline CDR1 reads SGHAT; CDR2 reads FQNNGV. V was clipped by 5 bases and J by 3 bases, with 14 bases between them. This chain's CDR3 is CASSLGEGGYEQYF. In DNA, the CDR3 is TGTGCCAGCAGCCTCGGTGAGGGTGGCTACGAGCAGTACTTC.

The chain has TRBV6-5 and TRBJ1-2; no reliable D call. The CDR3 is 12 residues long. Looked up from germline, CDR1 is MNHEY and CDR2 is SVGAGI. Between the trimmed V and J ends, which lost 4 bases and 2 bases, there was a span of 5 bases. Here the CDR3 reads CASSSVNYGYTF. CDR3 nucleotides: TGTGCCAGCAGTTCCGTCAACTATGGCTACACCTTC.

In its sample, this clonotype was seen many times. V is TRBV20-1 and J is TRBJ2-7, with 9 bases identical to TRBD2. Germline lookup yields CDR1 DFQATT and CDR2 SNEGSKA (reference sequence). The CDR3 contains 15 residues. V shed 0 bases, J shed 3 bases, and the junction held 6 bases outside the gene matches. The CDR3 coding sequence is TGCAGTGCTAGAGATACCGGGACTAGCATCTACGAGCAGTACTTC. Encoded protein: CSARDTGTSIYEQYF.

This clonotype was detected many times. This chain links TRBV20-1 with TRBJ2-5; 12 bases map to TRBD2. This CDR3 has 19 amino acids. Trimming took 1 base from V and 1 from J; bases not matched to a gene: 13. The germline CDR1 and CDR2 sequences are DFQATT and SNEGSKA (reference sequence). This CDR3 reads CSARVRLAGGPSSQETQYF. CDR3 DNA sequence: TGCAGTGCTAGAGTGCGCCTAGCGGGAGGGCCCTCCTCCCAAGAGACCCAGTACTTC.

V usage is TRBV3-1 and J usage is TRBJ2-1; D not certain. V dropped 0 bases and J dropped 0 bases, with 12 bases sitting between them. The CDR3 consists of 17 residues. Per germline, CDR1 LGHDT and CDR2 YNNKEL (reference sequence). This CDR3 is CASSQDLRGGSYNEQFF. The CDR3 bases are TGTGCCAGCAGCCAAGATCTTAGAGGCGGCTCCTACAATGAGCAGTTCTTC.

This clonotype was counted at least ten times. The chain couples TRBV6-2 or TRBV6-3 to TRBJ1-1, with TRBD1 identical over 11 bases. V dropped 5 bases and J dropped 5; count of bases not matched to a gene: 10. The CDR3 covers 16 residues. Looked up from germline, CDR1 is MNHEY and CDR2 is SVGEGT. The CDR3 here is CASSNGGQGANTEAFF. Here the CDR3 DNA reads TGTGCCAGCAGTAACGGTGGACAGGGGGCTAATACTGAAGCTTTCTTT.

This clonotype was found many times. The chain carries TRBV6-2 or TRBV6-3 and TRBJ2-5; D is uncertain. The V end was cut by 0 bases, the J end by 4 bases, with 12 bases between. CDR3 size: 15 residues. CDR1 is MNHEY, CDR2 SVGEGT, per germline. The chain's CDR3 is CASSYSGQKRETQYF. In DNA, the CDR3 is TGTGCCAGCAGTTACTCGGGCCAAAAGCGAGAGACCCAGTACTTC.

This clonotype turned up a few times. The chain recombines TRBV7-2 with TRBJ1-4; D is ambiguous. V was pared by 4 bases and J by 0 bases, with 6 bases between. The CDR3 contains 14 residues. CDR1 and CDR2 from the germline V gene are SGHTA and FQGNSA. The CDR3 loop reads CASSSAATNEKLFF. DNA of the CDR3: TGTGCCAGCAGCTCGGCTGCAACTAATGAAAAACTGTTTTTT.

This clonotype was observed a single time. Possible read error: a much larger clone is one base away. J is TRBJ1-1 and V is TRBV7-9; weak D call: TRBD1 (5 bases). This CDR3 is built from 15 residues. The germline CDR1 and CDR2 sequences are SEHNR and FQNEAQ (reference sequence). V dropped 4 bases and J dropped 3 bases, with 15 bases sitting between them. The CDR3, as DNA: TGTGCCAGCAGCTCGTCGACAGTTATTGACACTGAAGCTTTCTTT. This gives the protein CASSSSTVIDTEAFF. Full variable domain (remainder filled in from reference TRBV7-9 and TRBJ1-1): DTGVSQNPRHKITKRGQNVTFRCDPISEHNRLYWYRQTLGQGPEFLTYFQNEAQLEKSRLLSDRFSAERPKGSFSTLEIQRTEQGDSAMYLCASSSSTVIDTEAFFGQGTRLTVV.